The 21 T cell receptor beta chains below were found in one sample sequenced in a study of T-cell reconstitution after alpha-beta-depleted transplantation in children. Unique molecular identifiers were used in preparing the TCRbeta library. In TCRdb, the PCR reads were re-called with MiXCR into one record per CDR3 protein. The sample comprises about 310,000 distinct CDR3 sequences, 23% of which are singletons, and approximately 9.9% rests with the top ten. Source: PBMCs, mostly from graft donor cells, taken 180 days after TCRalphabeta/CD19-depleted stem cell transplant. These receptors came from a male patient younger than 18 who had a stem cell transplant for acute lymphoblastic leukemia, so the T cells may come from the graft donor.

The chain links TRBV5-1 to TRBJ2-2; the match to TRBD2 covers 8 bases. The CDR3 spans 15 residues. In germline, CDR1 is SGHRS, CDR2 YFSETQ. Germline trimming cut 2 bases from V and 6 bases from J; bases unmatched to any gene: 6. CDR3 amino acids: CASSFIVAGSGELFF. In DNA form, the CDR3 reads TGCGCCAGCAGCTTCATAGTAGCGGGGTCCGGGGAGCTGTTTTTT. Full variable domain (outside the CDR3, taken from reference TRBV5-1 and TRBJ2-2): KAGVTQTPRYLIKTRGQQVTLSCSPISGHRSVSWYQQTPGQGLQFLFEYFSETQRNKGNFPGRFSGRQFSNSRSEMNVSTLELGDSALYLCASSFIVAGSGELFFGEGSRLTVL.

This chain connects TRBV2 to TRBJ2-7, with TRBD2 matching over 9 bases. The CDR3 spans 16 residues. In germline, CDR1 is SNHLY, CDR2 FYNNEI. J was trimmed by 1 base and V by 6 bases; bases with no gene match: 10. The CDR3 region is CASRGAAGGPSYEQYF. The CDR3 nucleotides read TGTGCCAGCAGGGGAGCTGCGGGAGGGCCTTCCTACGAGCAGTACTTC.

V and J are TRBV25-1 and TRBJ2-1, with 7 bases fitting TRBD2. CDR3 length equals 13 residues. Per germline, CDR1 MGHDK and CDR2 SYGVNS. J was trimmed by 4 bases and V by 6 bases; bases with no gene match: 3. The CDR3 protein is CASRGEGYNEQFF. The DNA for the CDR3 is TGTGCCAGCAGAGGGGAGGGGTACAATGAGCAGTTCTTC.

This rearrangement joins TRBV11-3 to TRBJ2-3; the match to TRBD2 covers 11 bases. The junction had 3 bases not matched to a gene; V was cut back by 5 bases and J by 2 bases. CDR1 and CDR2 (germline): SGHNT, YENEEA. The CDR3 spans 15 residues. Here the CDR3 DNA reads TGTGCCAGCAGCCAGGGACTAGCGGACACAGATACGCAGTATTTT. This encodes CASSQGLADTDTQYF.

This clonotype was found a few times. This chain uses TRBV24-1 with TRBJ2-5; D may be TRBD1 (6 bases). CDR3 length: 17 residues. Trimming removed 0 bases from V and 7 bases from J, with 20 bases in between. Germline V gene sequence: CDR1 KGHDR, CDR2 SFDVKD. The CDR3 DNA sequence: TGTGCCACCAGTGATTTGGGCAGGACAGCCGGGCAGGTGACCCAGTACTTC. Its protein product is CATSDLGRTAGQVTQYF.

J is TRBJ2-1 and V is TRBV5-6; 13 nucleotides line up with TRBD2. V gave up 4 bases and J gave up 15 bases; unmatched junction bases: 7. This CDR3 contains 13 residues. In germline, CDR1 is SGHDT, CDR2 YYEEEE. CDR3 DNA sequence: TGTGCCAGCAGCAGCGGACTAGCGGGAGAGGTGTTCTTC. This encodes CASSSGLAGEVFF.

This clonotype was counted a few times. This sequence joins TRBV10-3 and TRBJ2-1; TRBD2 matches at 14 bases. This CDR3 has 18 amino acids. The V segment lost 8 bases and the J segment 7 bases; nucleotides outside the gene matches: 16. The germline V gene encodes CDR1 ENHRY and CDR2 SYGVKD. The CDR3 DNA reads TGTGCCATCGGAGGGGGAAAGGGGACTAGCGGGAGTGAGAATGAGCAGTTCTTC. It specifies CAIGGGKGTSGSENEQFF.

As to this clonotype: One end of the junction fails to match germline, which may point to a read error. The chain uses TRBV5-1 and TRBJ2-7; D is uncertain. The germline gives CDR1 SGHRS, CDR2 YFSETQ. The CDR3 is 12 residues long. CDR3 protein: CASSLGSGTNNF. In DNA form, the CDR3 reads TGCGCCAGCAGCTTGGGGTCTGGAACTAATAACTTC. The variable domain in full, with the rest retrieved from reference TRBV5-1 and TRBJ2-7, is KAGVTQTPRYLIKTRGQQVTLSCSPISGHRSVSWYQQTPGQGLQFLFEYFSETQRNKGNFPGRFSGRQFSNSRSEMNVSTLELGDSALYLCASSLGSGTNNFGPGTRLTVT.

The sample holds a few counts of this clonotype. CDR3 DNA: TGTGCCAGTAGTATTTCGGTGGACCTCCAAGAGACCCAGTACTTC. Its translation is CASSISVDLQETQYF. The J gene is TRBJ2-5, the V gene TRBV19; D unresolved. V gave up 3 bases and J gave up 1 base, with 12 bases separating them. In germline, CDR1 is LNHDA, CDR2 SQIVND (reference sequence). CDR3 size: 15 residues.

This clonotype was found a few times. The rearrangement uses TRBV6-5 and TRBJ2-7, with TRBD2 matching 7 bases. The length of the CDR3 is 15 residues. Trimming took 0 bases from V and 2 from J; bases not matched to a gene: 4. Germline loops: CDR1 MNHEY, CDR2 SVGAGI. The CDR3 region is CASSYSAGVPYEQYF. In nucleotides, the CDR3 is TGTGCCAGCAGTTACTCGGCGGGAGTACCCTACGAGCAGTACTTC.

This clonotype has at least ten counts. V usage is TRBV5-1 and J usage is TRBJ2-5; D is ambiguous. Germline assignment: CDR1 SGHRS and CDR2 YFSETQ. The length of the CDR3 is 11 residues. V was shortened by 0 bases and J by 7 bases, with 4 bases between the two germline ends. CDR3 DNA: TGCGCCAGCAGCTTGGAGGTGACCCAGTACTTC. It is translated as CASSLEVTQYF.

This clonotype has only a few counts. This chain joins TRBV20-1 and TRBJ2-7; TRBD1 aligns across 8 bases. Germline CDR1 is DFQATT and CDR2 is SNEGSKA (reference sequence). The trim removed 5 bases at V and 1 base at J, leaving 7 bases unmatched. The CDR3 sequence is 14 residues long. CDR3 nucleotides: TGCAGTGCTCCACGGACAGGGTTGTCCTACGAGCAGTACTTC. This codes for CSAPRTGLSYEQYF.

This CDR3 is CASSWGYYEQYF. CDR3 DNA sequence: TGTGCCAGCAGCTGGGGCTACTACGAGCAGTACTTC. The chain combines TRBV7-8 with TRBJ2-7, with TRBD1 as a possible D gene (5 bases). V was trimmed by 4 bases and J by 3 bases, leaving 7 bases between them. Germline lookup yields CDR1 SGHVS and CDR2 FQNEAQ. This CDR3 comprises 12 residues.

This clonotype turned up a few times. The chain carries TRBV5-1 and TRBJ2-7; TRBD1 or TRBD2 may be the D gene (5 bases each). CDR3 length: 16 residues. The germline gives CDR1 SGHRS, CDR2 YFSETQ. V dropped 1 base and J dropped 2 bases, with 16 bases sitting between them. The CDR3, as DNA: TGCGCCAGCAGCTTGATCCACCGGGACGGCCCCTACGAGCAGTACTTC. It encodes CASSLIHRDGPYEQYF.

CDR3 protein: CASSTSSGPGGYEQYF. For the CDR3, the DNA is TGCGCCAGCAGCACTTCTAGCGGCCCGGGAGGCTACGAGCAGTACTTC. This chain joins TRBV5-1 and TRBJ2-7; 7 bases line up with TRBD2. J gave up 3 bases and V 4 bases, and 13 bases lay outside the gene matches. This CDR3 is built from 16 residues. Germline V gene sequence: CDR1 SGHRS, CDR2 YFSETQ.

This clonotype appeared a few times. This CDR3 reads CASSLVLAEIPYEQYF. The CDR3, as DNA: TGTGCCAGCAGCTTAGTACTAGCGGAAATTCCCTACGAGCAGTACTTC. V and J are TRBV7-9 and TRBJ2-7; 8 positions match TRBD2. The CDR3 spans 16 residues. Unmatched junction bases numbered 7, after V lost 1 base and J lost 2 bases. Germline assignment: CDR1 SEHNR and CDR2 FQNEAQ (reference sequence).

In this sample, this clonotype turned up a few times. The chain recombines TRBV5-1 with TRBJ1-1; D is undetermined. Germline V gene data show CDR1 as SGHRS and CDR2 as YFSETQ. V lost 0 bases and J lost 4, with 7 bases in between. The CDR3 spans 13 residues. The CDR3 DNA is TGCGCCAGCAGCTTGGATTTGGGCACTGAAGCTTTCTTT. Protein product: CASSLDLGTEAFF.

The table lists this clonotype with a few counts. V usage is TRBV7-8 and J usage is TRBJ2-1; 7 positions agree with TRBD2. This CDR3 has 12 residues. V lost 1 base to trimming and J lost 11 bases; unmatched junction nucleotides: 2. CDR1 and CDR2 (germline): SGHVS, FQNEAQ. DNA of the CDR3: TGTGCCAGCAGCTTAGATGGGACTAAGCAGTTCTTC. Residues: CASSLDGTKQFF.

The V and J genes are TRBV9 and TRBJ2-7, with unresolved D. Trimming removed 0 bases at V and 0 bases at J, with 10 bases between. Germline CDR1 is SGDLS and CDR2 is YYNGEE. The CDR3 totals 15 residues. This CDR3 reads CASSVEPRSSYEQYF. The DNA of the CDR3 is TGTGCCAGCAGCGTAGAGCCGCGGAGCTCCTACGAGCAGTACTTC.

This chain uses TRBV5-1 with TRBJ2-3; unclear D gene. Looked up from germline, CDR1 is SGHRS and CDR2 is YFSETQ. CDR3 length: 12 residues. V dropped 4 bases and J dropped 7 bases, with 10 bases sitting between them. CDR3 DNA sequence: TGCGCCAGCAGCCCTGAGTGGAATACGCAGTATTTT. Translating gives CASSPEWNTQYF.

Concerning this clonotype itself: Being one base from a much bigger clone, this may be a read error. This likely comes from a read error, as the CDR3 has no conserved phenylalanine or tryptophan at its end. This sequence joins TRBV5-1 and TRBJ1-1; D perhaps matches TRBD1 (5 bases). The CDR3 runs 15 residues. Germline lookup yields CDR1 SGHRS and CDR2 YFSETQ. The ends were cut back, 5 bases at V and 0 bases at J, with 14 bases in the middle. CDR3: CASSSGRGMNTEAFL. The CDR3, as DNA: TGCGCCAGCAGTTCCGGACGGGGGATGAACACTGAAGCTTTCTTA.